A single sample is the source of the 26 T cell receptor beta chains below, sequenced in a study of T cells in Graves' hyperthyroidism and ophthalmopathy. The TCR beta CDR3 regions underwent amplification using RNA transcripts as the source. The study used the HTBI primer set for a first-round RT-PCR of the TCR CDR3. TCRdb re-derived calls from the multiplex PCR reads in MiXCR, one entry per CDR3 protein. The sample carries 300,000 to 500,000 distinct CDR3 sequences, more than 13% recorded once. The sequencing sample was made of blood. The receptors shown here come from a man aged 50 to 59 with Graves' ophthalmopathy.

This clonotype appeared many times. The genes are TRBV30 and TRBJ2-5; D is ambiguous. V lost 1 base to trimming and J lost 1 base, with 7 bases between them. CDR1 and CDR2 from the germline V gene are GTSNPN and SVGIG (reference sequence). This CDR3 is built from 13 residues. CDR3 amino acids: CAWSGAVQETQYF. In DNA form, the CDR3 reads TGTGCCTGGAGTGGTGCAGTCCAAGAGACCCAGTACTTC.

This clonotype was recorded at least ten times. The chain combines TRBV3-1 with TRBJ2-2, with D perhaps given as TRBD1 or TRBD2 (5 bases each). The CDR3 is 16 residues long. CDR1 and CDR2 (germline): LGHDT, YNNKEL (reference sequence). V was shortened by 1 base and J by 6 bases, with 15 bases between the two germline ends. CDR3 nucleotide sequence: TGTGCCAGCAGCCAAGGGGGGACCGGTATATCCGGGGAGCTGTTTTTT. Translation: CASSQGGTGISGELFF.

This clonotype was observed a handful of times. This rearrangement joins TRBV7-8 to TRBJ2-7; D gene uncertain. The CDR3 has 12 amino acids. Germline V gene data show CDR1 as SGHVS and CDR2 as FQNEAQ. V was pared by 3 bases and J by 4 bases, with 7 bases between. As DNA, the CDR3 is TGTGCCAGCAGCTTTCCCGGATACGAGCAGTACTTC. Its protein is CASSFPGYEQYF.

This clonotype was observed many times. In DNA, the CDR3 is TGTGCCAGCAGCCGGCCGGGGGACAGGTCAAATAGGGGCTCCTACAATGAGCAGTTCTTC. Its translation: CASSRPGDRSNRGSYNEQFF. The chain links TRBV11-2 to TRBJ2-1; 8 nucleotides match TRBD1. Per germline, CDR1 SGHAT and CDR2 FQNNGV. The CDR3 is 20 amino acids. The trim removed 5 bases at V and 0 bases at J, leaving 18 bases unmatched.

This clonotype was counted many times. The rearrangement uses TRBV3-1 and TRBJ2-1; TRBD2 aligns across 7 bases. The germline V gene has CDR1 LGHDT and CDR2 YNNKEL (reference sequence). J was trimmed by 6 bases and V by 3 bases; bases with no gene match: 5. The length of the CDR3 is 14 residues. In nucleotides, the CDR3 is TGTGCCAGCAGCCAGGCGGGAGTCCCCAATGAGCAGTTCTTC. This translates into CASSQAGVPNEQFF.

This clonotype has ten or more counts. The chain is built from TRBV29-1 and TRBJ2-7; TRBD2 matches 8 bases. The trim removed 4 bases at V and 3 bases at J, leaving 5 bases unmatched. Germline V gene data show CDR1 as SQVTM and CDR2 as ANQGSEA. The CDR3 runs to 13 residues. This chain's CDR3 is CSVAAGEIYEQYF. CDR3 bases: TGCAGCGTTGCAGCGGGAGAAATCTACGAGCAGTACTTC.

This clonotype was recorded a few times. A much larger clone lies one base from this, so it may be a read error. The V and J genes are TRBV2 and TRBJ2-7; 7 bases line up with TRBD1. This CDR3 is built from 14 residues. Looked up from germline, CDR1 is SNHLY and CDR2 is FYNNEI. J lost 1 base, V lost 8 bases, and 8 bases had no gene match. Here the CDR3 reads CASPKRQGSYEQYF. The CDR3 nucleotides are TGTGCCAGCCCCAAGCGACAGGGATCCTACGAGCAGTACTTC.

This clonotype showed up many times. The chain is built from TRBV9 and TRBJ2-1, with TRBD2 identical over 15 bases. V gave up 5 bases and J gave up 8 bases; unmatched junction bases: 2. The germline V gene encodes CDR1 SGDLS and CDR2 YYNGEE. The CDR3 spans 14 residues. The CDR3 protein is CASSRTSGRDEQFF. CDR3 DNA: TGTGCCAGCAGTAGGACTAGCGGGAGGGATGAGCAGTTCTTC.

Ten or more counts support this clonotype. The chain has TRBV6-1 and TRBJ2-7; the match to TRBD2 covers 13 bases. V shed 6 bases, J shed 6 bases, and the junction held 14 bases outside the gene matches. This CDR3 is built from 17 residues. CDR1 MNHNS and CDR2 SASEGT come from the germline V gene. The CDR3 loop reads CASSEGLAGKIWGEQYF. The CDR3 bases are TGTGCCAGCAGCGAGGGACTAGCGGGAAAAATATGGGGCGAGCAGTACTTC.

This clonotype has a count of ten or more. The V gene is TRBV5-1, the J gene TRBJ2-2, with 7 bases that match TRBD2. The germline CDR1 and CDR2 sequences are SGHRS and YFSETQ. V was clipped by 2 bases and J by 7 bases; unmatched bases: 5. This CDR3 spans 14 amino acids. CDR3 region: CASSFLAGDGELFF. The CDR3 nucleotides are TGCGCCAGCAGCTTCTTGGCGGGAGACGGGGAGCTGTTTTTT.

This clonotype was detected many times. The V gene is TRBV14, the J gene TRBJ1-2; TRBD1 is a possible D gene (5 bases). Trimming stripped 1 base from V and 3 bases from J, with 12 bases between. There are 15 residues in the CDR3. Germline V CDR1 and CDR2: SGHDN, FVKESK. The DNA of the CDR3 is TGTGCCAGCAGCCAAGCGTTTAGGGGTGACTATGGCTACACCTTC. It yields the protein CASSQAFRGDYGYTF. Based on the CDR3 plus reference TRBV14 and TRBJ1-2, the full variable domain is EAGVTQFPSHSVIEKGQTVTLRCDPISGHDNLYWYRRVMGKEIKFLLHFVKESKQDESGMPNNRFLAERTGGTYSTLKVQPAELEDSGVYFCASSQAFRGDYGYTFGSGTRLTVV.

The table lists this clonotype with a few counts. This chain links TRBV7-9 with TRBJ2-7, with 7 bases that match TRBD1. The CDR3 is made up of 16 amino acids. Germline V gene lookup returns CDR1 SEHNR and CDR2 FQNEAQ (reference sequence). V lost 1 base to trimming and J lost 0 bases; unmatched junction nucleotides: 6. The CDR3 protein is CASSLGLGQDSYEQYF. The DNA for the CDR3 is TGTGCCAGCAGCTTAGGGCTAGGACAGGACTCCTACGAGCAGTACTTC.

J is TRBJ2-1 and V is TRBV7-3; 9 bases align to TRBD1. There are 15 residues in the CDR3. The germline V gene encodes CDR1 SGHTA and CDR2 FQGTGA. V trimming: 5 bases; J trimming: 7 bases; junction bases outside the gene matches: 9. Here the CDR3 DNA reads TGTGCCAGCAGCCCTCGACAGGGGGTCAGTAATGAGCAGTTCTTC. This codes for CASSPRQGVSNEQFF.

This clonotype was seen at least ten times. The chain is built from TRBV11-2 and TRBJ2-7, with no clear D. This CDR3 has 12 residues. V gave up 8 bases and J gave up 3 bases, with 11 bases separating them. CDR1 SGHAT and CDR2 FQNNGV come from the germline V gene. The CDR3 loop is CASGSKYYEQYF. The DNA for the CDR3 is TGTGCCAGCGGTTCAAAGTACTACGAGCAGTACTTC.

The chain joins TRBV7-9 to TRBJ1-2, with D possibly TRBD1 on 6 matching bases. Between the trimmed V and J ends, which lost 2 bases and 4 bases, there was a span of 17 bases. Germline assignment: CDR1 SEHNR and CDR2 FQNEAQ (reference sequence). The CDR3 has 16 amino acids. DNA for the CDR3: TGTGCCAGCAGCTTATATGATGGGGGCGCCGGCTATGGCTACACCTTC. It codes for CASSLYDGGAGYGYTF.

At least ten counts were recorded for this clonotype. The gene calls are TRBV12-5 and TRBJ2-1, with 10 bases fitting TRBD2. The J segment lost 6 bases and the V segment lost 5 bases, leaving 16 bases of the junction unmatched. CDR1 is LGHNT and CDR2 is FRNRAP in the germline V gene. The CDR3 runs to 18 residues. CDR3 loop: CASGLTALAGELTNEQFF. The CDR3 DNA is TGTGCTAGTGGTCTGACGGCGCTAGCGGGAGAATTGACCAATGAGCAGTTCTTC. Complete variable domain (other parts from reference TRBV12-5 and TRBJ2-1): DARVTQTPRHKVTEMGQEVTMRCQPILGHNTVFWYRQTMMQGLELLAYFRNRAPLDDSGMPKDRFSAEMPDATLATLKIQPSEPRDSAVYFCASGLTALAGELTNEQFFGPGTRLTVL.

At least ten counts were recorded for this clonotype. The chain couples TRBV18 to TRBJ2-2; 7 positions match TRBD2. CDR1 is KGHSH, CDR2 LQKENI, per germline. CDR3 length: 15 amino acids. Unmatched junction bases numbered 6, after V lost 2 bases and J lost 6 bases. CDR3 loop: CASSPKQGLAGELFF. The CDR3 nucleotides are TGTGCCAGCTCACCAAAACAAGGACTAGCCGGGGAGCTGTTTTTT.

Concerning this clonotype itself: Just one base apart from a much larger clone, this may be a read error. The chain carries TRBV30 and TRBJ2-1; D is unclear. The CDR3 runs to 12 residues. Germline V gene lookup returns CDR1 GTSNPN and CDR2 SVGIG (reference sequence). CDR3 bases: TGTGCCCGGAGTAACCTACGAAATGAGCAGTTCTTC. Protein sequence: CARSNLRNEQFF.

Only a few counts were recorded for this clonotype. The rearrangement uses TRBV5-1 and TRBJ2-5; 10 bases align to TRBD2. This CDR3 has 14 residues. CDR1 is SGHRS and CDR2 is YFSETQ in the germline V gene. V lost 7 bases to trimming and J lost 2 bases; unmatched junction nucleotides: 5. Here the CDR3 DNA reads TGCGCCAGCCGAGGACTAGCGGAACAAGAGACCCAGTACTTC. Translation: CASRGLAEQETQYF.

This clonotype appeared many times. J is TRBJ2-5 and V is TRBV6-1; tentatively, D is TRBD1 (6 bases). The CDR3 has 16 amino acids. Trimming cost V 5 bases and J 5 bases, with 21 bases left between them. Germline V gives CDR1 MNHNS, CDR2 SASEGT. DNA of the CDR3: TGTGCCAGCAGTCTCGAACCAGGGGCTGCAGGGGAGACCCAGTACTTC. It is translated as CASSLEPGAAGETQYF.

This chain uses TRBV27 with TRBJ1-5, with D uncertain. This CDR3 spans 15 amino acids. CDR1 and CDR2 (germline): MNHEY, SMNVEV (reference sequence). Trimming removed 3 bases at V and 6 bases at J, with 15 bases between. CDR3 DNA sequence: TGTGCCAGCAGTTTCTTTGGGGAGGGTGTTCAGCCCCAGCATTTT. Protein sequence: CASSFFGEGVQPQHF.

This clonotype has at least ten counts. CDR3: CASSLVGWREGSTQYF. CDR3 DNA sequence: TGTGCCAGCAGTTTAGTGGGCTGGCGGGAGGGCAGTACGCAGTATTTT. V gene TRBV12-3 or TRBV12-4 combines with J gene TRBJ2-3; 9 nucleotides align to TRBD2. The CDR3 contains 16 residues. V lost 1 base, J lost 8 bases, and 10 bases stayed unmatched.

A few counts support this clonotype. The chain is built from TRBV24-1 and TRBJ2-2; D call uncertain. CDR1 KGHDR and CDR2 SFDVKD come from the germline V gene. Trimming cost V 6 bases and J 6 bases, with 7 bases left between them. This CDR3 comprises 12 residues. The CDR3 is CATSKLAGELFF. The CDR3 nucleotides are TGTGCCACCAGTAAGCTCGCCGGGGAGCTGTTTTTT.

This clonotype was picked up many times. The chain uses TRBV5-5 and TRBJ2-3; maybe TRBD2 (6 bases). The CDR3 is 15 residues long. Trimming left V 2 bases short and J 2 bases short, with 12 bases between. Germline CDR1 and CDR2: SGHKS and YYEKEE (reference sequence). The CDR3 DNA reads as TGTGCCAGCAGCTTTCGACTAGTAACCACAGATACGCAGTATTTT. As protein: CASSFRLVTTDTQYF.

This clonotype was recorded a few times. This rearrangement joins TRBV27 to TRBJ1-2; TRBD1 might be the D (5 bases). Germline V gene lookup returns CDR1 MNHEY and CDR2 SMNVEV (reference sequence). Between the trimmed V and J ends, which lost 5 bases and 6 bases, there was a span of 13 bases. This CDR3 contains 13 residues. This CDR3 reads CASSLPSGNGYTF. The CDR3 DNA reads as TGTGCCAGCAGTCTCCCATCAGGGAATGGCTACACCTTC.

This clonotype has ten or more counts. The chain is built from TRBV20-1 and TRBJ2-5; D is unresolved. Trimming left V 1 base short and J 2 bases short, with 8 bases between. The length of the CDR3 is 13 residues. Germline V gives CDR1 DFQATT, CDR2 SNEGSKA (reference sequence). The CDR3 protein is CSARGPRQETQYF. CDR3 DNA: TGCAGTGCTAGAGGTCCGAGACAAGAGACCCAGTACTTC.